Each of the 6 T cell receptor beta chains below was sequenced from the same sample in a study of T cell clonotyping in hematopoietic cell transplantation. Profiling relied on immunoSEQ multiplex PCR, and the TCRdb table lists in-frame clones only, not all of them. The sample lists around 8,400 clones; 80% to 90% were seen once. This material consisted of peripheral blood mononuclear cells, taken 180 days after allogeneic stem cell transplant. These receptors were collected from a female patient aged 50-59 years who had an allogeneic stem cell transplant from an unrelated donor, so the T cells may come from the graft donor. Some clones in this sample may be carry-over from other donors' samples.

This clone was picked up a small number of times. This chain connects TRBV5-6 to TRBJ2-1, with D perhaps TRBD2 (7 bases). From germline, CDR1 is SGHDT and CDR2 YYEEEE. The CDR3 has 15 amino acids. The V and J ends lost 6 bases and 3 bases respectively, with 16 bases between them. In nucleotides, the CDR3 is TGTGCCAGCACCCCCGAGGGGGGGCTCTACAATGAGCAGTTCTTC. Encoded protein: CASTPEGGLYNEQFF.

The chain uses TRBV29-1 and TRBJ2-6; D ambiguous. CDR1 and CDR2 from the germline V gene are SQVTM and ANQGSEA. With 7 bases removed from V and 0 bases from J, the gap between germline ends came to 7 bases. The CDR3 consists of 13 residues. The CDR3 DNA reads as TGCAGCGCGAAGGACTCTGGGGCCAACGTCCTGACTTTC. Translation: CSAKDSGANVLTF.

The chain joins TRBV5-1 to TRBJ1-5, with D perhaps TRBD1 (5 bases). Trimming took off 2 bases at V and 0 bases at J, with 9 bases between the two ends. This CDR3 comprises 15 residues. CDR1 is SGHRS and CDR2 is YFSETQ in the germline V gene. The CDR3 coding sequence is TGCGCCAGCAGCTTCTTGGGGGATAGCAATCAGCCCCAGCATTTT. Translating gives CASSFLGDSNQPQHF.

In its sample, this clone was seen once. The gene calls are TRBV4-3 and TRBJ1-1, with a tentative D call TRBD1 (5 bases). CDR1 is LGHNA, CDR2 YSLEER, per germline. V gave up 0 bases and J gave up 3 bases, with 11 bases separating them. The CDR3 runs 15 residues. CDR3 residues: CASSQDGGRDTEAFF. CDR3 coding DNA: TGCGCCAGCAGCCAAGATGGGGGACGGGACACTGAAGCTTTCTTT.

The CDR3 DNA sequence: TGTGCCAGCAGCTTAGTTGGGACTAGCAGTTACGAGCAGTACTTC. This gives the protein CASSLVGTSSYEQYF. The chain has TRBV7-8 and TRBJ2-7; 9 positions agree with TRBD2. Germline CDR1 SGHVS, CDR2 FQNEAQ. After removal of 1 base from V and 4 bases from J, the junction contained 5 bases not matched to a gene. The length of the CDR3 is 15 residues.

The CDR3 loop is CASSLTSGRFYGYTF. CDR3 bases: TGTGCCAGCAGCTTAACGTCAGGCAGGTTCTATGGCTACACCTTC. The chain is built from TRBV7-2 and TRBJ1-2; D gene ambiguous. The V gene's germline CDR1 is SGHTA and CDR2 FQGNSA. The length of the CDR3 is 15 residues. Deletions cut 2 bases from V and 4 bases from J, with 14 bases between.